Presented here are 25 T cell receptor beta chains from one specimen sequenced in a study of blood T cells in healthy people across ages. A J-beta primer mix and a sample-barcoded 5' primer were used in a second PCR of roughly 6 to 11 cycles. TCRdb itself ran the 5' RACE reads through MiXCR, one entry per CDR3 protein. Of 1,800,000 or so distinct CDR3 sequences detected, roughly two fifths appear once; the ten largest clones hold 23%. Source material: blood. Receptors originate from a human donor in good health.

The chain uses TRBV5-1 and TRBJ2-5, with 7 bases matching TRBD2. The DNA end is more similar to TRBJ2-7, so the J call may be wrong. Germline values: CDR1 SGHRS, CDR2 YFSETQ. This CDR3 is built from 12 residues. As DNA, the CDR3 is TGCGCCAGCAGCAGGGAGGGGCTCGAGCAGTACTTC. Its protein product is CASSREGLEQYF.

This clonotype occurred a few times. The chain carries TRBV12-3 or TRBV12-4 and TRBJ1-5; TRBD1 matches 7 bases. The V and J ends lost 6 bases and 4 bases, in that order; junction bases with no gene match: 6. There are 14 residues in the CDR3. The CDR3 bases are TGTGCCAGCAGCCTGACAGGGCAAAATCAGCCCCAGCATTTT. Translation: CASSLTGQNQPQHF.

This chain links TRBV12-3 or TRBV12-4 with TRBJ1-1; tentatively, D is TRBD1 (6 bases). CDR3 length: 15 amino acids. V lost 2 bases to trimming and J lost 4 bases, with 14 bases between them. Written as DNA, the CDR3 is TGTGCCAGCAGTTTATACCTCCTACAGGGCACTGAAGCTTTCTTT. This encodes CASSLYLLQGTEAFF.

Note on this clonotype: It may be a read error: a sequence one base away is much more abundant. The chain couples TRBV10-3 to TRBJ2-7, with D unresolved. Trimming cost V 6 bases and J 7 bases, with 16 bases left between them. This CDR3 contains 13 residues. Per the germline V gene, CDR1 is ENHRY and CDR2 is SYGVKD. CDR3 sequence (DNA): TGTGCCATCAGGGGTAGTGCGCCCAATGAGCAGTACTTC. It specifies CAIRGSAPNEQYF.

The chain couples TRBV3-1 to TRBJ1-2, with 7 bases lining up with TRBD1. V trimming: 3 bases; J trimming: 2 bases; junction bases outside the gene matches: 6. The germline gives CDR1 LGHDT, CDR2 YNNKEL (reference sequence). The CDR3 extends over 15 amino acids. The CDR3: CASSHIQGMNYGYTF. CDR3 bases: TGTGCCAGCAGCCACATACAGGGGATGAACTATGGCTACACCTTC.

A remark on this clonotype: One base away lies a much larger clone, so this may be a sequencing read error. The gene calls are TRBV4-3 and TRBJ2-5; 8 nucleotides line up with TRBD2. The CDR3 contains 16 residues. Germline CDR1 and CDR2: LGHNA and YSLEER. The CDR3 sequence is CASSQERAGVQEIQYF. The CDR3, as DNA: TGCGCCAGCAGCCAAGAAAGAGCGGGGGTCCAAGAGATCCAGTACTTC.

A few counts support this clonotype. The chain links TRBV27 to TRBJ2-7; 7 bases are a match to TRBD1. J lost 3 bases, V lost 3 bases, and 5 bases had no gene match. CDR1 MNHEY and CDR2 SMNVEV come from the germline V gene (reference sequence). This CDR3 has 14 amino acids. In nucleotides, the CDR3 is TGTGCCAGCAGTTTTTTCCGGGACAGCTACGAGCAGTACTTC. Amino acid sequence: CASSFFRDSYEQYF.

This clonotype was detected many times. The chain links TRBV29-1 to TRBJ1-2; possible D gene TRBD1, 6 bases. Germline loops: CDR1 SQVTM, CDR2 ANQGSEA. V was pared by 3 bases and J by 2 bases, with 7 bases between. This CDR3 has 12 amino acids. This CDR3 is CSVDTGNYGYTF. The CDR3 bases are TGCAGCGTTGACACAGGGAACTATGGCTACACCTTC. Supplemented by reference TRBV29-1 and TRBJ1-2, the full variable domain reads SAVISQKPSRDICQRGTSLTIQCQVDSQVTMMFWYRQQPGQSLTLIATANQGSEATYESGFVIDKFPISRPNLTFSTLTVSNMSPEDSSIYLCSVDTGNYGYTFGSGTRLTVV.

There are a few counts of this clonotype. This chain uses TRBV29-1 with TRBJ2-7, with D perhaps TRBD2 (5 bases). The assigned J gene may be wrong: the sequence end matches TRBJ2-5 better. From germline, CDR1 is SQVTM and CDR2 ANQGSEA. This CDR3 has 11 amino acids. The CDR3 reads CSVEGRRTQYF. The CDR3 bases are TGCAGCGTTGAGGGGAGAAGGACCCAGTACTTC.

The CDR3 loop is CASRQGQGNEQFF. The CDR3 region has the DNA TGCGCCAGCAGACAGGGACAGGGGAACGAGCAGTTCTTC. The chain recombines TRBV5-1 with TRBJ2-1; 10 nucleotides line up with TRBD1. The CDR3 is 13 residues long. The ends lost 5 bases at V and 10 bases at J; junction bases unmatched: 6. Per germline, CDR1 SGHRS and CDR2 YFSETQ.

DNA of the CDR3: TGTGCCAGCAGTGAGTGGCAGGGGGAACCCTATGGCTACACCTTC. Encoded protein: CASSEWQGEPYGYTF. The chain recombines TRBV2 with TRBJ1-2, with 7 positions matching TRBD1. Trimming at V came to 3 bases and at J to 4 bases, leaving 8 bases not matched to a gene. This CDR3 contains 15 residues. Germline lookup yields CDR1 SNHLY and CDR2 FYNNEI.

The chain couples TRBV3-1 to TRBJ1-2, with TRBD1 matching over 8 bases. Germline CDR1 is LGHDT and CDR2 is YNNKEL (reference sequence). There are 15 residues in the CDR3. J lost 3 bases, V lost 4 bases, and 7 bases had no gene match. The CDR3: CASSLKGQEYYGYTF. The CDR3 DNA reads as TGTGCCAGCAGCCTCAAGGGACAGGAATACTATGGCTACACCTTC.

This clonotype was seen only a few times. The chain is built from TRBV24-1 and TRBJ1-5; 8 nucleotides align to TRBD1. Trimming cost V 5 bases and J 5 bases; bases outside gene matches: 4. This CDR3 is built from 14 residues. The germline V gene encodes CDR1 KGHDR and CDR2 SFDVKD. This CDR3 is CATSAGQEYQPQHF. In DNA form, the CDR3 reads TGTGCCACCAGTGCGGGACAGGAGTATCAGCCCCAGCATTTT.

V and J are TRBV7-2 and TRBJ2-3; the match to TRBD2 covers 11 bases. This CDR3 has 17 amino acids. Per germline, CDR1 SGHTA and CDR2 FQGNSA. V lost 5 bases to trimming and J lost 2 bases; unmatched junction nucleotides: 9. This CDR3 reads CASSLRGLAELTDTQYF. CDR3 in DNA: TGTGCCAGCAGCCTCCGGGGACTAGCGGAGCTCACAGATACGCAGTATTTT.

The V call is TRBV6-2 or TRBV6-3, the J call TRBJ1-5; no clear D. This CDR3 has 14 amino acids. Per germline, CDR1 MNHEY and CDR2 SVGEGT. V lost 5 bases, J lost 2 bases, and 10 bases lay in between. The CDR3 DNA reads TGTGCCAGCAGTCCCGGGATCCGCAATCAGCCCCAGCATTTT. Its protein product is CASSPGIRNQPQHF.

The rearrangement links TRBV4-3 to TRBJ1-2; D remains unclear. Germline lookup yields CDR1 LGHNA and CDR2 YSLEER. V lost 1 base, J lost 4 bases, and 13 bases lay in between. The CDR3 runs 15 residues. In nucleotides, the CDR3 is TGCGCCAGCAGCCAAGGGCTCTCTTCGGGCTATGGCTACACCTTC. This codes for CASSQGLSSGYGYTF.

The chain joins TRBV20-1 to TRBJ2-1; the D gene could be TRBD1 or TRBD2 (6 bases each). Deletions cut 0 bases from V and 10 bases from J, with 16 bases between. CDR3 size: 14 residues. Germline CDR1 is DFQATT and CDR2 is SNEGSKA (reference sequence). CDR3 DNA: TGCAGTGCTAGAGATCCGGGGGCCACTTCAGAGCAGTTCTTC. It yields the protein CSARDPGATSEQFF.

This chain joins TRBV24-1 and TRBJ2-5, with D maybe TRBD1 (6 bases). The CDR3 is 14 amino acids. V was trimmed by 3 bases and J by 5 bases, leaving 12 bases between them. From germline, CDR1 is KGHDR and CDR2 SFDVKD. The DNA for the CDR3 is TGTGCCACCAGTGATACCAGGACAGTTGAGACCCAGTACTTC. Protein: CATSDTRTVETQYF.

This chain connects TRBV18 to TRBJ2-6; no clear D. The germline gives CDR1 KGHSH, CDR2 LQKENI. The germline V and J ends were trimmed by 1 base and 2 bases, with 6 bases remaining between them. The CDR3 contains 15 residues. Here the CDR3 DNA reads TGTGCCAGCTCACCACAGAATACTGGGGCCAACGTCCTGACTTTC. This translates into CASSPQNTGANVLTF.

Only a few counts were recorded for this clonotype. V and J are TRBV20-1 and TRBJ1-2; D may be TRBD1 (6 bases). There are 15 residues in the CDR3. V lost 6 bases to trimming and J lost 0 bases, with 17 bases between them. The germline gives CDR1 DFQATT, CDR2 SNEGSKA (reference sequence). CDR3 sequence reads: CSAPARQAANYGYTF. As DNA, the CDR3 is TGCAGTGCCCCTGCTAGACAGGCGGCTAACTATGGCTACACCTTC.

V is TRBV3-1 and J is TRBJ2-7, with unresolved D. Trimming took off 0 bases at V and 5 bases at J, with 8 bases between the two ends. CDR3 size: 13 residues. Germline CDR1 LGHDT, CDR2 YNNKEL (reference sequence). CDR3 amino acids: CASSQEIPHEQYF. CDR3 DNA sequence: TGTGCCAGCAGCCAAGAAATCCCCCACGAGCAGTACTTC.

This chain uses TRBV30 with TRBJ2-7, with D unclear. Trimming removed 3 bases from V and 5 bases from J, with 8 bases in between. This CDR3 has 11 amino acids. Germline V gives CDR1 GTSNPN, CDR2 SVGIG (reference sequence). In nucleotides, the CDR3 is TGTGCCTGGAGCGATAGGGACGAGCAGTACTTC. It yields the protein CAWSDRDEQYF.

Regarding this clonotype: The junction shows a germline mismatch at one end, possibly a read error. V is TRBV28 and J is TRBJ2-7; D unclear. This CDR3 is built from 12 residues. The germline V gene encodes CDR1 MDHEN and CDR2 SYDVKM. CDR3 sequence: CAGSPLGNEQYF. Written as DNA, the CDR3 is TGTGCCGGCAGTCCCTTGGGGAACGAGCAGTACTTC. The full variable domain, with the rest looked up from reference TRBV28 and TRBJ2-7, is DVKVTQSSRYLVKRTGEKVFLECVQDMDHENMFWYRQDPGLGLRLIYFSYDVKMKEKGDIPEGYSVSREKKERFSLILESASTNQTSMYLCAGSPLGNEQYFGPGTRLTVT.

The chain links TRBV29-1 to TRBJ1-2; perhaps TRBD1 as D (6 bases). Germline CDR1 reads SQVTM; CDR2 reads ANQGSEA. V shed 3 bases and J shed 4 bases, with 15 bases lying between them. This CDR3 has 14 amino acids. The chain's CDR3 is CSVEDRGPGYGYTF. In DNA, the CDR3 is TGCAGCGTTGAGGACAGAGGACCTGGCTATGGCTACACCTTC.

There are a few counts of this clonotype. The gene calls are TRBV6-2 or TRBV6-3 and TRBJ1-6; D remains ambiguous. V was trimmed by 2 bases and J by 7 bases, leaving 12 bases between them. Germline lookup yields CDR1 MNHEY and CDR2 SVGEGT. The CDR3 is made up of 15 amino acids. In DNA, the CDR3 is TGTGCCAGCAGTTACCTTCCATCCCAGAATTCACCCCTCCACTTT. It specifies CASSYLPSQNSPLHF.